A selection of T cell receptor beta chains follows, all from one sample in a study of blood T cell repertoires in COVID-19. The method was immunoSEQ multiplex PCR; TCRdb's version includes in-frame clones alone and lacks a portion of them. The table shows approximately 110,000 clones, with around four fifths occurring only once. The material sequenced was peripheral blood. These receptors originate from an older man with acute or convalescent COVID-19. The CDR3 runs from the conserved cysteine through the conserved F or W. D genes are given only for firm matches. For some rows the clone size is stated as once, few or many, or as a class when expanded; others skip it.

clone_size	v_call	d_call	j_call	cdr3_aa	cdr3_nt
.	TRBV25-1	.	TRBJ1-2	CASSQLGGRVGYTF	TGTGCCAGCAGCCAACTCGGGGGGCGCGTTGGCTACACCTTC
.	TRBV2	.	TRBJ1-2	CASSGVNYGYTF	TGTGCCAGCAGTGGTGTAAACTATGGCTACACCTTC
.	TRBV4-2	.	TRBJ2-7	CASRSSGDLHEQYF	TGTGCCAGCAGATCCTCGGGGGACCTCCACGAGCAGTACTTC
.	TRBV5-6	TRBD2	TRBJ2-1	CASRTSGGNREQFF	TGTGCCAGCAGGACTAGCGGGGGCAACCGAGAGCAGTTCTTC
.	TRBV6-6	.	TRBJ1-1	CASSQAAVSTEAFF	TGTGCCAGCAGCCAAGCGGCAGTGAGCACTGAAGCTTTCTTT
.	TRBV6-5	.	TRBJ1-2	CASSDEGRIGYGYTF	TGTGCCAGCAGCGATGAGGGTCGGATCGGCTATGGCTACACCTTC
.	TRBV5-1	TRBD2	TRBJ2-2	CASSFAGVGTGELFF	TGCGCCAGCAGCTTCGCGGGAGTCGGCACCGGGGAGCTGTTTTTT
.	TRBV7-9	.	TRBJ2-1	CASSSYGRGLRNEQFF	TGTGCCAGCAGCTCTTACGGTCGGGGGTTGAGGAATGAGCAGTTCTTC
.	TRBV6-5	.	TRBJ1-2	CASGRGEGSYGYTF	TGTGCCAGCGGGAGGGGAGAGGGTAGCTATGGCTACACCTTC
.	TRBV28	TRBD1	TRBJ2-2	CASSSGTGRTGELFF	TGTGCCAGCAGTTCCGGGACAGGGAGGACCGGGGAGCTGTTTTTT
once	TRBV19	.	TRBJ2-6	CASSIRAPGANVLTF	TGTGCCAGTAGTATCAGGGCGCCTGGGGCCAACGTCCTGACTTTC
few	TRBV30	.	TRBJ1-6	CAWNPTPGTPLHF	TGTGCCTGGAACCCTACTCCAGGGACACCCCTCCACTTT
.	TRBV18	TRBD1	TRBJ1-1	CASSPGTGRMAFF	TGTGCCAGCTCACCGGGGACAGGGAGGATGGCTTTCTTT
.	TRBV11-3	TRBD1	TRBJ2-7	CASSGRGLSEQYF	TGTGCCAGCAGTGGCAGGGGGCTTAGCGAGCAGTACTTC
.	TRBV6-5	.	TRBJ1-5	CASSTGLSNQPQHF	TGTGCCAGCAGTACAGGGTTAAGCAATCAGCCCCAGCATTTT
.	TRBV6-6	TRBD1	TRBJ2-1	CATGNRDNEQFF	TGTGCGACAGGGAATAGGGACAATGAGCAGTTCTTC
.	TRBV5-1	TRBD2	TRBJ2-3	CASSLRGRFPDTQYF	TGCGCCAGCAGCTTGCGCGGGAGGTTCCCAGATACGCAGTATTTT
.	TRBV5-1	TRBD2	TRBJ2-5	CASSPGTSVKTQYF	TGCGCCAGCAGCCCCGGGACTAGCGTTAAGACCCAGTACTTC
once	TRBV2	.	TRBJ2-3	CASRGGTASTDTQYF	TGTGCCAGCAGGGGCGGGACAGCTAGCACAGATACGCAGTATTTT
.	TRBV30	.	TRBJ2-3	CAWSVRGGTDTQYF	TGTGCCTGGAGTGTGCGGGGTGGCACAGATACGCAGTATTTT
.	TRBV6-4	.	TRBJ2-1	CASSGGESNEQFF	TGTGCCAGCAGTGGGGGGGAATCGAATGAGCAGTTCTTC
few	TRBV5-1	TRBD1	TRBJ2-7	CASSLGSGTGEQYF	TGCGCCAGCAGCTTAGGCTCCGGGACAGGGGAGCAGTACTTC
.	TRBV9	TRBD2	TRBJ2-1	CASSVGVAGGQRNEQFF	TGTGCCAGCAGCGTAGGAGTAGCGGGAGGGCAACGGAATGAGCAGTTCTTC
.	TRBV9	.	TRBJ2-5	CASSVGGGPQETQYF	TGTGCCAGCAGCGTAGGAGGGGGACCCCAAGAGACCCAGTACTTC
few	TRBV9	TRBD1	TRBJ2-1	CASSVPTGETYNEQFF	TGTGCCAGCAGCGTACCGACAGGGGAAACCTACAATGAGCAGTTCTTC
.	TRBV28	TRBD2	TRBJ2-1	CASSSGSGRANEQFF	TGTGCCAGCAGTTCAGGTAGCGGGAGGGCCAATGAGCAGTTCTTC
.	TRBV19	.	TRBJ2-3	CASSTGWAQYF	TGTGCCAGTAGTACAGGGTGGGCGCAGTATTTT
once	TRBV7-9	.	TRBJ1-1	CASSTTGTEAFF	TGTGCCAGCAGCACGACTGGCACTGAAGCTTTCTTT
.	TRBV5-1	.	TRBJ1-3	CASQGSSGNTIYF	TGCGCCAGTCAGGGCTCCTCTGGAAACACCATATATTTT
.	TRBV15	TRBD1	TRBJ1-1	CATSRFRGTGTEAFF	TGTGCCACCAGCCGATTTAGAGGGACAGGGACTGAAGCTTTCTTT
.	TRBV14	.	TRBJ1-6	CASSQGTRNSPLHF	TGTGCCAGCAGCCAAGGAACCAGGAATTCACCCCTCCACTTT
.	TRBV18	TRBD1	TRBJ2-7	CASSPSGQGTYEQYF	TGTGCCAGCTCCCCTTCGGGACAGGGGACCTACGAGCAGTACTTC
.	TRBV9	TRBD2	TRBJ2-3	CASSVVSGGAEDTQYF	TGTGCCAGCAGCGTCGTCAGCGGGGGGGCAGAGGATACGCAGTATTTT
.	TRBV24-1	TRBD1	TRBJ2-2	CATSDLKDRGAPGELFF	TGTGCCACCAGTGATTTGAAGGACAGGGGGGCCCCCGGGGAGCTGTTTTTT
.	TRBV7-2	.	TRBJ1-5	CASSATAINQPQHF	TGTGCCAGCAGCGCGACAGCCATAAATCAGCCCCAGCATTTT
.	TRBV5-1	TRBD2	TRBJ2-7	CASSPINRREGYEQYF	TGCGCCAGCAGCCCCATAAACAGGCGGGAGGGCTACGAGCAGTACTTC
.	TRBV29-1	TRBD1	TRBJ1-1	CSVSRGREAFF	TGCAGCGTTTCCAGGGGGCGCGAAGCTTTCTTT
.	TRBV7-2	TRBD1	TRBJ2-7	CASSSSGQGLYEQYF	TGTGCCAGCAGCTCTTCGGGACAGGGACTTTACGAGCAGTACTTC